This T cell receptor beta chain stems from a study of blood T cell repertoires in COVID-19. Overall study: Italy, Spain and the United States were the sources of the convalescent and acute COVID-19 samples. T cells, B-cell-depleted T cells, or PBMCs supplied cDNA or gDNA.

Germline lookup yields CDR1 SGHNT and CDR2 YYREEE (reference sequence). The CDR3 consists of 15 residues. Deletions cut 2 bases from V and 8 bases from J, with 16 bases between. Per the original methods: Researchers report that nucleated cell counts were estimated from reference gene primer amplification. Some clones are missing from TCRdb's copy, which holds only in-frame ones; the method was immunoSEQ multiplex PCR. Clone size and V and J calls were adopted from that table, with D and trimming inferred from the DNA. The top ten clones hold 55% to 75% of a sample with around 24,000 clones, over 75% of them seen once. The table lists this clone with a count of one.

This TCR derives from a woman older than 75 with acute or convalescent COVID-19. The genes are TRBV5-4 and TRBJ1-4; unclear D gene. The specimen sequenced was peripheral blood. The CDR3 DNA sequence: TGTGCCAGCAGCTTTCACCCTGACCGGGGAGAAAAACTGTTTTTT. Amino acid sequence: CASSFHPDRGEKLFF.